These 10 T cell receptor beta chains came from one sample sequenced in a study of Tregs in tolerant kidney transplant recipients. Only in-frame clones appear in the TCRdb table, and some are missing; sequencing was by immunoSEQ multiplex PCR. Of some 90,000 clones in the sample, roughly 92% were seen once. Source material: CD8+ T cells from blood. The receptors come from a human donor in good health.

This chain joins TRBV5-4 and TRBJ1-4, with 8 bases matching TRBD1. This CDR3 is 17 amino acids long. With 4 bases clipped from V and 0 bases from J, the junction kept 8 bases outside the gene matches. Germline-derived CDR1 and CDR2 are SGHNT and YYREEE (reference sequence). Here the CDR3 reads CASSHNTGGATNEKLFF. The CDR3 DNA reads as TGTGCCAGCAGCCACAATACAGGGGGAGCAACTAATGAAAAACTGTTTTTT.

V gene TRBV6-5 combines with J gene TRBJ2-5, with a tentative D call TRBD2 (5 bases). This CDR3 contains 14 residues. The ends were cut back, 1 base at V and 0 bases at J, with 6 bases in the middle. CDR1 and CDR2 from the germline V gene are MNHEY and SVGAGI. The CDR3 protein is CASSYFGDQETQYF. The DNA of the CDR3 is TGTGCCAGCAGTTACTTCGGGGACCAAGAGACCCAGTACTTC.

This clone occurred once. The chain carries TRBV7-6 and TRBJ2-2; 10 bases agree with TRBD2. This CDR3 has 15 residues. Unmatched junction bases numbered 4, after V lost 5 bases and J lost 4 bases. The V gene's germline CDR1 is SGHVS and CDR2 FNYEAQ. In nucleotides, the CDR3 is TGTGCCAGCAGCATCAGCGGGAGGGGCACCGGGGAGCTGTTTTTT. Protein sequence: CASSISGRGTGELFF.

The gene calls are TRBV30 and TRBJ2-7; 7 nucleotides agree with TRBD2. This CDR3 contains 15 residues. V was pared by 0 bases and J by 7 bases, with 12 bases of the junction left unmatched. Germline V gives CDR1 GTSNPN, CDR2 SVGIG (reference sequence). The CDR3 nucleotides are TGTGCCTGGAGTGTAGGTCGGGAGGACCTGGGAGAGCAGTACTTC. Translating gives CAWSVGREDLGEQYF. The full variable domain, rest sourced from reference TRBV30 and TRBJ2-7, is SQTIHQWPATLVQPVGSPLSLECTVEGTSNPNLYWYRQAAGRGLQLLFYSVGIGQISSEVPQNLSASRPQDRQFILSSKKLLLSDSGFYLCAWSVGREDLGEQYFGPGTRLTVT.

The rearrangement joins TRBV13 to TRBJ2-7; D unresolved. The CDR3 is 13 amino acids. Germline V gene data show CDR1 as PRHDT and CDR2 as FYEKMQ (reference sequence). With 4 bases removed from V and 0 bases from J, the gap between germline ends came to 7 bases. CDR3 nucleotides: TGTGCCAGCAGCTCACCAAGCTCCTACGAGCAGTACTTC. Translation: CASSSPSSYEQYF. The full variable domain, completed using reference TRBV13 and TRBJ2-7, is AAGVIQSPRHLIKEKRETATLKCYPIPRHDTVYWYQQGPGQDPQFLISFYEKMQSDKGSIPDRFSAQQFSDYHSELNMSSLELGDSALYFCASSSPSSYEQYFGPGTRLTVT.

This clone was detected only a few times. The rearrangement links TRBV5-5 to TRBJ2-7; no definite D call. This CDR3 is 15 amino acids long. Germline assignment: CDR1 SGHKS and CDR2 YYEKEE (reference sequence). Trimming shortened V by 0 bases and J by 4 bases, and 14 bases separated the two germline ends. The CDR3 reads CASSLGPSAAYEQYF. The DNA of the CDR3 is TGTGCCAGCAGCTTGGGTCCCTCGGCGGCATACGAGCAGTACTTC.

This clone is a singleton in its sample. The chain recombines TRBV6-5 with TRBJ2-1; a weak D match, TRBD2 (6 bases). The germline gives CDR1 MNHEY, CDR2 SVGAGI. This CDR3 is 13 amino acids long. The V gene lost 6 bases and the J gene lost 0 bases, with 6 bases spanning the gap. The CDR3 nucleotides read TGTGCCAGCAGCGGGAGCTCCTACAATGAGCAGTTCTTC. It is translated as CASSGSSYNEQFF.

The chain carries TRBV27 and TRBJ2-5, with 9 bases fitting TRBD1. Looked up from germline, CDR1 is MNHEY and CDR2 is SMNVEV (reference sequence). J lost 4 bases, V lost 8 bases, and 11 bases had no gene match. CDR3 length: 15 amino acids. CDR3 in amino acids: CASALTGGRSETQYF. The CDR3 nucleotides read TGTGCCAGCGCCCTGACAGGGGGTCGGTCAGAGACCCAGTACTTC.

The chain couples TRBV9 to TRBJ2-7, with D tentatively TRBD2 (6 bases). Germline loops: CDR1 SGDLS, CDR2 YYNGEE. The CDR3 runs to 11 residues. Trimming took off 7 bases at V and 3 bases at J, with 8 bases between the two ends. CDR3 bases: TGTGCCAGCGGGACTGTCTACGAGCAGTACTTC. Protein: CASGTVYEQYF.

The chain uses TRBV6-5 and TRBJ2-7, with 9 nucleotides matching TRBD1. Trimming cost V 5 bases and J 2 bases; bases outside gene matches: 7. Per germline, CDR1 MNHEY and CDR2 SVGAGI. The CDR3 sequence is 15 residues long. CDR3 DNA sequence: TGTGCCAGCAGTAACCTAGGGACAGGGACCTACGAGCAGTACTTC. Translating it yields CASSNLGTGTYEQYF.